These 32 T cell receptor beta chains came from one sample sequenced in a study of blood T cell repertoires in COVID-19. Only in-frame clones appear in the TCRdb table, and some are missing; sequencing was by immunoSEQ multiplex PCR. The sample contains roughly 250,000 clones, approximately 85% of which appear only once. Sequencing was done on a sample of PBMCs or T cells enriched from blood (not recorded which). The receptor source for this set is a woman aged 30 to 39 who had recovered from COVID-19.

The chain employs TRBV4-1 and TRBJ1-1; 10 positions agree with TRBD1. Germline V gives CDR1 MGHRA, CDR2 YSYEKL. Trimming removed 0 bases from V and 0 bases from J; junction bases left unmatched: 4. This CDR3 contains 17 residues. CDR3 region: CASSQEGTGVMNTEAFF. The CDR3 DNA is TGCGCCAGCAGCCAAGAGGGGACAGGGGTCATGAACACTGAAGCTTTCTTT.

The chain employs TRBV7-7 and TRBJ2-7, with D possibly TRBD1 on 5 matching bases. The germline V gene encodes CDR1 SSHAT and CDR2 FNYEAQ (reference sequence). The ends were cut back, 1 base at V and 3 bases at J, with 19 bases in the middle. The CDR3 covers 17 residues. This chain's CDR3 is CASSLGMGQQFYYEQYF. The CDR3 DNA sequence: TGTGCCAGCAGCTTAGGTATGGGGCAGCAATTCTACTACGAGCAGTACTTC.

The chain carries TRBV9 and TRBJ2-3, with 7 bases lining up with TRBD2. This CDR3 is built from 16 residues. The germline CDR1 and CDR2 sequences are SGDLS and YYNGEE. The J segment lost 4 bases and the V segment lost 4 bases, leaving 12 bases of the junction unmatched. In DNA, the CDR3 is TGTGCCAGCAGCCAAACTCCGCGGGAGATGGCAGATACGCAGTATTTT. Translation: CASSQTPREMADTQYF.

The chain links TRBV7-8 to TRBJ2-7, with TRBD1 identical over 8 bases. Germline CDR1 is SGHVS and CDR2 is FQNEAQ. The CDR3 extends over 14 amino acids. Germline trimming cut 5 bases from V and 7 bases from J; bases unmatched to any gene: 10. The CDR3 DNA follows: TGTGCCAGCAGCCTAGACAGGGGAGTGAGAGAGCAGTACTTC. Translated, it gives CASSLDRGVREQYF.

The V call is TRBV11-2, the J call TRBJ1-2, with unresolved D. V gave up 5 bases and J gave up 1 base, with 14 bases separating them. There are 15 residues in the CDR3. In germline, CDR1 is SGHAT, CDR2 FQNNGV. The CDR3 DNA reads TGTGCCAGCAGCCAAGAGGCGGATAGTAACTATGGCTACACCTTC. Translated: CASSQEADSNYGYTF.

The CDR3 DNA reads TGCAGCGTTGATGGGGAGGACACGGGCTACACCTTC. It translates to CSVDGEDTGYTF. The chain uses TRBV29-1 and TRBJ1-2; perhaps TRBD1 as D (5 bases). Between the trimmed V and J ends, which lost 3 bases and 8 bases, there was a span of 13 bases. The CDR3 consists of 12 residues. Germline V CDR1 and CDR2: SQVTM, ANQGSEA.

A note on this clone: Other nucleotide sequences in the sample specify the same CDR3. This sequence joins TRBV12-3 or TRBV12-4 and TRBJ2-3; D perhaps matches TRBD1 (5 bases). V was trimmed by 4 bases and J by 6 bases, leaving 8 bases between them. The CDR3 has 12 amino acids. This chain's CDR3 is CASSSYRDTQYF. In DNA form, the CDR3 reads TGTGCCAGCAGTTCCTACAGGGATACGCAGTATTTT.

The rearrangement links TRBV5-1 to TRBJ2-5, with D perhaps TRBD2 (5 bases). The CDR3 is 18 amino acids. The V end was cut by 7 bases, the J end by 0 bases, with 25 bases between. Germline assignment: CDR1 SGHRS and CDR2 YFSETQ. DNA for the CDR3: TGCGCCAGCCGCACGAACGCCCAAAACCAGCGGTACCAAGAGACCCAGTACTTC. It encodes CASRTNAQNQRYQETQYF.

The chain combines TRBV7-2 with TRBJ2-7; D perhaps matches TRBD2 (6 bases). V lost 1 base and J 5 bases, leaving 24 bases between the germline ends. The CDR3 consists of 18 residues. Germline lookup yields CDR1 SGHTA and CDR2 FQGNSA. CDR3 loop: CASSLVLRTRGLGNEQYF. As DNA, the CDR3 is TGTGCCAGCAGCTTAGTACTGAGGACAAGGGGACTTGGAAACGAGCAGTACTTC. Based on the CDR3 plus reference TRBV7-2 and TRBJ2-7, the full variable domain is GAGVSQSPSNKVTEKGKDVELRCDPISGHTALYWYRQSLGQGLEFLIYFQGNSAPDKSGLPSDRFSAERTGGSVSTLTIQRTQQEDSAVYLCASSLVLRTRGLGNEQYFGPGTRLTVT.

DNA of the CDR3: TGTGCCACCAAGGTAATCTATTCCGGACAGGGGGCCACCGGGGAGCTGTTTTTT. Translation: CATKVIYSGQGATGELFF. The chain carries TRBV27 and TRBJ2-2; 11 positions match TRBD1. CDR1 and CDR2 from the germline V gene are MNHEY and SMNVEV (reference sequence). The CDR3 spans 18 residues. J was trimmed by 4 bases and V by 10 bases; bases with no gene match: 17.

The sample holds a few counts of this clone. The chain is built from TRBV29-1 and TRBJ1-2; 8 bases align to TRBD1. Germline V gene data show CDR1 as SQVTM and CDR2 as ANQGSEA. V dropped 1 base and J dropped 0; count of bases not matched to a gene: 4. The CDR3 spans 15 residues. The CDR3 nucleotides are TGCAGCGTTGAAGCGGACAGGGCAACTAACTATGGCTACACCTTC. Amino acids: CSVEADRATNYGYTF.

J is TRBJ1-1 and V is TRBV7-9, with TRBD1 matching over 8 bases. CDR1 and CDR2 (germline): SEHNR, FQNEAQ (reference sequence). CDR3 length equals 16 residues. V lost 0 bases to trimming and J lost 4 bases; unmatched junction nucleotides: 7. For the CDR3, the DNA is TGTGCCAGCAGCTTAGCGTCCGGACAGGGTGGCACTGAAGCTTTCTTT. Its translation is CASSLASGQGGTEAFF.

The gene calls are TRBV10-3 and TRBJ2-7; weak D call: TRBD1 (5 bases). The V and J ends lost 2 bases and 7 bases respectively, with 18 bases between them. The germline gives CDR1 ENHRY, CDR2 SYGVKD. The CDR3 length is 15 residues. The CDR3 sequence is CAISEPLQAMREQYF. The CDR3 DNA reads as TGTGCCATCAGTGAGCCCCTACAGGCCATGAGGGAGCAGTACTTC.

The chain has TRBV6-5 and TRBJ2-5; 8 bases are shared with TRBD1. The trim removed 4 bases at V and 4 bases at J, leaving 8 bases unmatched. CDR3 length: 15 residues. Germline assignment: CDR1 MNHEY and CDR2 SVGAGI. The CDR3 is CASSLATGAIETQYF. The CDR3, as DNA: TGTGCCAGCAGTTTGGCGACAGGGGCCATAGAGACCCAGTACTTC.

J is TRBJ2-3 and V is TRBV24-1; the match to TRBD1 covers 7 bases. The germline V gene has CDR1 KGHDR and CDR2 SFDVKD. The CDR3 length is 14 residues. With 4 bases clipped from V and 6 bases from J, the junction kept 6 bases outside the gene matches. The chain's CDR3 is CATSDPTGSDTQYF. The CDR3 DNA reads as TGTGCCACCAGTGACCCGACAGGGTCCGATACGCAGTATTTT.

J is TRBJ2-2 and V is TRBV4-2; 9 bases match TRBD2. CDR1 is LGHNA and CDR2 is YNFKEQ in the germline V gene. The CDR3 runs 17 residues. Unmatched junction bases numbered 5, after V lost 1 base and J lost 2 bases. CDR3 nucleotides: TGTGCCAGCAGCCAAGGCGGCGGGGGGGCCAACACCGGGGAGCTGTTTTTT. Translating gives CASSQGGGGANTGELFF.

CDR3 bases: TGTGCCAGCAGTGAAGGGGGGGGGATGAGCACAGATACGCAGTATTTT. Its protein product is CASSEGGGMSTDTQYF. The chain employs TRBV2 and TRBJ2-3, with 7 nucleotides matching TRBD2. Germline loops: CDR1 SNHLY, CDR2 FYNNEI. CDR3 length equals 16 residues. With 1 base clipped from V and 0 bases from J, the junction kept 4 bases outside the gene matches.

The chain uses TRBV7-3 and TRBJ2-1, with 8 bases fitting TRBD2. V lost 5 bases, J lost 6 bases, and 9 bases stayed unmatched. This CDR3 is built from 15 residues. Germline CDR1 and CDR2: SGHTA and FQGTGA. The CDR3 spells CASSPGGMGLNEQFF. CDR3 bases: TGTGCCAGCAGCCCGGGGGGGATGGGGCTCAATGAGCAGTTCTTC.

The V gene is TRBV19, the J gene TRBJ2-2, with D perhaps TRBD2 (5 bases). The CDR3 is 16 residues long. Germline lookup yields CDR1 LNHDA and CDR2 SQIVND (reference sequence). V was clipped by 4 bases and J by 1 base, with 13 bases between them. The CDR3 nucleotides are TGTGCCAGTAGTACTTCGCACGGGGAGAACACCGGGGAGCTGTTTTTT. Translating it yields CASSTSHGENTGELFF.

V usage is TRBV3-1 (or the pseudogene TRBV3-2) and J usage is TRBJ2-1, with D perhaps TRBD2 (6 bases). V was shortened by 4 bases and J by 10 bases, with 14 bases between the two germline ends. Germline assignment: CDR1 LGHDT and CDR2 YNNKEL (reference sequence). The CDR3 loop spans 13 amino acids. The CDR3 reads CASSPGAGYEQFF. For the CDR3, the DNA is TGTGCCAGCAGCCCCGGTGCGGGGTACGAGCAGTTCTTC.

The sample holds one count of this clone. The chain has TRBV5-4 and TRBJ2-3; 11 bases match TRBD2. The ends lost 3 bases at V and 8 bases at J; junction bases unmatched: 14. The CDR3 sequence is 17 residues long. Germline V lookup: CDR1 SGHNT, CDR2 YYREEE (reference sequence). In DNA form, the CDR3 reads TGTGCCAGCAGCTCGGGTTTGATAGCGGGAGGGCCAGGTACGCAGTATTTT. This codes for CASSSGLIAGGPGTQYF.

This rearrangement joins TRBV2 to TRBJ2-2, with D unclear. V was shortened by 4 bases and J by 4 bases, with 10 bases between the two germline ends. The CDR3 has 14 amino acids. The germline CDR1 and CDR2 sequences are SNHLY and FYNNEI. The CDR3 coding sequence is TGTGCCAGCAGTGGGGCAGGCTTCACCGGGGAGCTGTTTTTT. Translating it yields CASSGAGFTGELFF.

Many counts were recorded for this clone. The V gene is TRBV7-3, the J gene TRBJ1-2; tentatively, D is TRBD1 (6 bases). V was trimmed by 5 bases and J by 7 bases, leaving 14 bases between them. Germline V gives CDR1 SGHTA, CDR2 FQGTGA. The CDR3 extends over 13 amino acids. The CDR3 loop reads CASSLDSGLGYTF. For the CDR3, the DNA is TGTGCCAGCAGCCTGGACAGTGGACTTGGCTACACCTTC.

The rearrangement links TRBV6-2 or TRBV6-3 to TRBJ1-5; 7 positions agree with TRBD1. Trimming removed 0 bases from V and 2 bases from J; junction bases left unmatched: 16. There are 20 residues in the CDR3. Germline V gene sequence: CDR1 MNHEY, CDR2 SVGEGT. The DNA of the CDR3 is TGTGCCAGCAGTTACTCGATGATGCAATTGGGACAGAGTGGCAATCAGCCCCAGCATTTT. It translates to CASSYSMMQLGQSGNQPQHF.

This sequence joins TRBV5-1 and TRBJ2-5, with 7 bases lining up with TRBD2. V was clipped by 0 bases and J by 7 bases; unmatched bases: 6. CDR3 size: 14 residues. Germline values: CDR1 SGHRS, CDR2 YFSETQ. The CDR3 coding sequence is TGCGCCAGCAGCTTGGGGGGAGGGGCAGCGACCCAGTACTTC. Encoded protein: CASSLGGGAATQYF.

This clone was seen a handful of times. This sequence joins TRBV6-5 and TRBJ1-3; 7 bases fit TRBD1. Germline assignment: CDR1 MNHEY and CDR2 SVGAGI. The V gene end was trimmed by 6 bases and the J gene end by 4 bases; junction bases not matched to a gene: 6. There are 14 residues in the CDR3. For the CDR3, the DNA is TGTGCCAGCAGCTTGACAGGGAAAGGAAACACCATATATTTT. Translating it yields CASSLTGKGNTIYF.

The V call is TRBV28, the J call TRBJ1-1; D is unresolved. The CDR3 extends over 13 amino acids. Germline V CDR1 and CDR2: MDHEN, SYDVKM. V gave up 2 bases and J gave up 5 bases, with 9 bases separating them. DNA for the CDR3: TGTGCCAGCAGTTTAGAGGGTGGGACTGAAGCTTTCTTT. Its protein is CASSLEGGTEAFF. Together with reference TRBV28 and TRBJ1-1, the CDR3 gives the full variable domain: DVKVTQSSRYLVKRTGEKVFLECVQDMDHENMFWYRQDPGLGLRLIYFSYDVKMKEKGDIPEGYSVSREKKERFSLILESASTNQTSMYLCASSLEGGTEAFFGQGTRLTVV.

This CDR3 reads CASLGQDHTDTQYF. The CDR3, as DNA: TGTGCCAGCTTGGGACAGGACCACACAGATACGCAGTATTTT. The genes are TRBV6-5 and TRBJ2-3, with TRBD1 identical over 8 bases. Germline lookup yields CDR1 MNHEY and CDR2 SVGAGI. This CDR3 has 14 residues. The V gene end was trimmed by 8 bases and the J gene end by 2 bases; junction bases not matched to a gene: 6.

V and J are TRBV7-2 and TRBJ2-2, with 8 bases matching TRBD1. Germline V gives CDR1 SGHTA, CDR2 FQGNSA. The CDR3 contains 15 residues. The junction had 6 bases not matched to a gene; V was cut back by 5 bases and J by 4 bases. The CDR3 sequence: CASSTRTGSTGELFF. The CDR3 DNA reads TGTGCCAGCAGCACCCGGACAGGGAGCACCGGGGAGCTGTTTTTT.

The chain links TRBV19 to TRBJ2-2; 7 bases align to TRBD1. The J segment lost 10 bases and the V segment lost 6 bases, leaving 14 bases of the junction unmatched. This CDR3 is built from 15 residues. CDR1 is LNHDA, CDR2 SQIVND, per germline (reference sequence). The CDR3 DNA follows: TGTGCCAGTAGCCCGACAGGGCTTACTCGGGAGGAGCTGTTTTTT. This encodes CASSPTGLTREELFF.

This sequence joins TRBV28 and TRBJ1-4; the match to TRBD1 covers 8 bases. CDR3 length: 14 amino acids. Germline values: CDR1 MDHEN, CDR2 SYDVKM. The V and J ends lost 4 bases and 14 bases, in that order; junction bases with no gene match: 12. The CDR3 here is CASSSSYRGVRLFF. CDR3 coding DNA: TGTGCCAGCAGTTCCTCGTACAGGGGGGTGAGGCTGTTTTTT.

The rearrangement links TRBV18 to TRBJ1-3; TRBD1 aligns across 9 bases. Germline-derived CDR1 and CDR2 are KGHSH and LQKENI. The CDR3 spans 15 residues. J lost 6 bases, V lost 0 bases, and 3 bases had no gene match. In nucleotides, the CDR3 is TGTGCCAGCTCACCACCCGGACAGGGGACAAACACCATATATTTT. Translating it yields CASSPPGQGTNTIYF. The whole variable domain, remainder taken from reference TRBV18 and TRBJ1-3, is NAGVMQNPRHLVRRRGQEARLRCSPMKGHSHVYWYRQLPEEGLKFMVYLQKENIIDESGMPKERFSAEFPKEGPSILRIQQVVRGDSAAYFCASSPPGQGTNTIYFGEGSWLTVV.